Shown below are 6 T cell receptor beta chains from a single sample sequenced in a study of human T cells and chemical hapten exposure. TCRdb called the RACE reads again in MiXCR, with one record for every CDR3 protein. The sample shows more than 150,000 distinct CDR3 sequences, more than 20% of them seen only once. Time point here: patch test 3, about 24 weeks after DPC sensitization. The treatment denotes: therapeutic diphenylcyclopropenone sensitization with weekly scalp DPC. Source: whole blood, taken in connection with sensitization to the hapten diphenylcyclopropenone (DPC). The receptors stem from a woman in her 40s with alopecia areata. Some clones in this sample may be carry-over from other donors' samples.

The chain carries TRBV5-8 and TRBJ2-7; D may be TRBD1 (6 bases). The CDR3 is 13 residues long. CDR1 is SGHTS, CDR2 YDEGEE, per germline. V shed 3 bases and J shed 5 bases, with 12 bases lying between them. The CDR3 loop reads CASSSQGVHEQYF. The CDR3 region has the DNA TGTGCCAGCAGCTCACAGGGAGTCCACGAGCAGTACTTC.

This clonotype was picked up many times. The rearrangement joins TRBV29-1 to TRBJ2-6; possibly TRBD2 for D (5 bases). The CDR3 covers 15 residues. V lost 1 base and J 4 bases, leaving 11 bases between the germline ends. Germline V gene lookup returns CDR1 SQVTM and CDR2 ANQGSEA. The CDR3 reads CSVEAGSRGANVLTF. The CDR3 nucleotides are TGCAGCGTTGAAGCGGGGTCGCGCGGGGCCAACGTCCTGACTTTC.

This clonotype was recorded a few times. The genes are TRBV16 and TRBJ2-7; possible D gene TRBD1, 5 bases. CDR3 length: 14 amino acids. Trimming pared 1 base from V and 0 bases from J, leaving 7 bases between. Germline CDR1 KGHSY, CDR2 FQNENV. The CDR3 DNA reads TGTGCCAGCAGCCAATACAGGAGCTCCTACGAGCAGTACTTC. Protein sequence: CASSQYRSSYEQYF.

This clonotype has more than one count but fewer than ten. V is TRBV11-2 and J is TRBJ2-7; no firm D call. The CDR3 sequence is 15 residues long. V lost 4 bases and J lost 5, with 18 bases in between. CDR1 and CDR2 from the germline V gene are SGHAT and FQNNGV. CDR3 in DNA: TGTGCCAGCAGCTGGCCAGAGACTGGGGTGGACGAGCAGTACTTC. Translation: CASSWPETGVDEQYF.

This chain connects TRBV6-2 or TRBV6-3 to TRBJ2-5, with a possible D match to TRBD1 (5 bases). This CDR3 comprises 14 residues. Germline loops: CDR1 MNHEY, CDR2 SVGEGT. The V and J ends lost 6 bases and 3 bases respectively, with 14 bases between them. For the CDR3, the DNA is TGTGCCAGCAGAGAGACAGTCCTAAAAGAGACCCAGTACTTC. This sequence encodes CASRETVLKETQYF.

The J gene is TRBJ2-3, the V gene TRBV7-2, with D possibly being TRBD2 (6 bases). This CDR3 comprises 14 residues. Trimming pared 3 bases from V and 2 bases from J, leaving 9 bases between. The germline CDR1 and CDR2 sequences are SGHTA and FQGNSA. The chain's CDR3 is CASSLEGTTDTQYF. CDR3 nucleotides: TGTGCCAGCAGCTTGGAGGGCACCACAGATACGCAGTATTTT.